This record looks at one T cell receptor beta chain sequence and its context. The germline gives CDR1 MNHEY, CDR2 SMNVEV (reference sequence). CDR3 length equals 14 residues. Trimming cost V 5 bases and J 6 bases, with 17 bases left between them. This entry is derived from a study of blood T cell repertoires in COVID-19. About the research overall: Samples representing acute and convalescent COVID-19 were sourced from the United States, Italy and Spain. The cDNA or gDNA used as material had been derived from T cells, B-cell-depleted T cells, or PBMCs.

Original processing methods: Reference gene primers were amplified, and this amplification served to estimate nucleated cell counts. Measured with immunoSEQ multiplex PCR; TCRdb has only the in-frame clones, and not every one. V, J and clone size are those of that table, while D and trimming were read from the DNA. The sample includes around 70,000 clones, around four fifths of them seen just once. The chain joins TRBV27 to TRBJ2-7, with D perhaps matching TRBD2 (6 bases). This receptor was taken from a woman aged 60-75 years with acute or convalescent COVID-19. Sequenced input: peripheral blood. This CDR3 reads CASSLIGTPGEQYF. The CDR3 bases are TGTGCCAGCAGTCTGATCGGGACTCCGGGCGAGCAGTACTTC.